The source of this T cell receptor (beta chain) is a study of T cells after yellow fever vaccination. At the level of the study: Fractions of low cell number were prepared using SMART-Seq v4 Ultra Low Input.

This clonotype occurred many times. Its antigen is unknown. Study-level findings and limits: Post-booster reappearance was seen for most primary-vaccination clones (96% CD4, 85% to 90% CD8). Clonotype sharing between CD4 and CD8 compartments was small.

Trimming at V came to 0 bases and at J to 2 bases, leaving 8 bases not matched to a gene. The CDR3 is 17 residues long. Per germline, CDR1 LNHNV and CDR2 YYDKDF (reference sequence). A single record per CDR3 protein comes from TCRdb applying MiXCR to the 5' RACE reads. The sample shows roughly 120,000 distinct CDR3 sequences, 5.5% to 8% of them seen only once. The chain employs TRBV15 and TRBJ2-3; 7 bases align to TRBD2. The origin of this receptor is a man younger than 35 who received the YFV17D yellow fever vaccine. The sequencing here drew on CD4+ T cells sorted from PBMCs, taken about 41 days after the first yellow fever vaccination. The CDR3 sequence is CATSRDPLAGTTDTQYF. Written as DNA, the CDR3 is TGTGCCACCAGCAGAGATCCGTTAGCGGGTACCACAGATACGCAGTATTTT.